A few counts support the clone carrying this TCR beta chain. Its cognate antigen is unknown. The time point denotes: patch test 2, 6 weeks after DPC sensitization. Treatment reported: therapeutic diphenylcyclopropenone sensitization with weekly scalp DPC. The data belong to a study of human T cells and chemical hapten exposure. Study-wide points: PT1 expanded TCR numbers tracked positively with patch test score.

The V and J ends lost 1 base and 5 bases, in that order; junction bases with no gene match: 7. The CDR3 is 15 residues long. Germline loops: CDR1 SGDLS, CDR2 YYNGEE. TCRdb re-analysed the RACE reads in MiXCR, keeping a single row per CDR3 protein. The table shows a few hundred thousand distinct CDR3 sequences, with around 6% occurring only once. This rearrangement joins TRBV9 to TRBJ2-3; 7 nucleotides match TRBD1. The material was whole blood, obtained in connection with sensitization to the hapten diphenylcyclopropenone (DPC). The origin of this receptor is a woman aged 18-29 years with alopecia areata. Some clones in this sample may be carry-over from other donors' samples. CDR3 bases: TGTGCCAGCAGCGTACTCGAGACAGGGATAGATACGCAGTATTTT. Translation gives CASSVLETGIDTQYF. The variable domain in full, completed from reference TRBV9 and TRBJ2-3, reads DSGVTQTPKHLITATGQRVTLRCSPRSGDLSVYWYQQSLDQGLQFLIQYYNGEERAKGNILERFSAQQFPDLHSELNLSSLELGDSALYFCASSVLETGIDTQYFGPGTRLTVL.